This TCR beta chain was captured by sequencing in a study of monozygotic twins with inflammatory bowel disease. The study's findings and limits: Discordant twins had repertoire similarity that did not differ from that of concordant twins, possibly from limited power.

As for this clonotype: Its antigen is unknown.

The CDR3 totals 14 residues. Germline CDR1 and CDR2: DFQATT and SNEGSKA (reference sequence). From the 5' RACE reads, TCRdb lists one entry per CDR3 protein and no DNA. The sample totals approximately 380,000 distinct CDR3 sequences; its top ten clones hold 2.6%. This chain uses TRBV20-1 with TRBJ2-2. The clonotype comes from a human donor with ulcerative colitis or Crohn's disease, or a healthy co-twin of an affected twin (not recorded which). Sequences were obtained from blood. CDR3 amino acids: CSARRHTNTGELFF.